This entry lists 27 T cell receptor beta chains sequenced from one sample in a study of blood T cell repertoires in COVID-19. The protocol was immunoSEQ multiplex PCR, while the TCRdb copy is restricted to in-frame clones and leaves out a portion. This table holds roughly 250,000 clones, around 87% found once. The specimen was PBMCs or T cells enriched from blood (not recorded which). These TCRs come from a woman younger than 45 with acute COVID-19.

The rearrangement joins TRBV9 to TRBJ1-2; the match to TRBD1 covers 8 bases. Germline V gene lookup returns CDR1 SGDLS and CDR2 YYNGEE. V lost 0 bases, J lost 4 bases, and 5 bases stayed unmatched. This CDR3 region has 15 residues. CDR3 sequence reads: CASSVETTGAYGYTF. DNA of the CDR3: TGTGCCAGCAGCGTAGAAACGACAGGGGCCTATGGCTACACCTTC.

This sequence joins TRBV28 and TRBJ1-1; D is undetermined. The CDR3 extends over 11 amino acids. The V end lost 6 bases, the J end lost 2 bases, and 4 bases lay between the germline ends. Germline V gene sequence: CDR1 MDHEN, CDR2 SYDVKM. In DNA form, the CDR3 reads TGTGCCAGCAGAGCAAACACTGAAGCTTTCTTT. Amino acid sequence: CASRANTEAFF.

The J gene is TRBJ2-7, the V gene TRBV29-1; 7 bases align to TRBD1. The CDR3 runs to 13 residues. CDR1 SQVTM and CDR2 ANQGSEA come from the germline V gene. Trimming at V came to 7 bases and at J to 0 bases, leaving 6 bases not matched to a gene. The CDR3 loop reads CSAKTGSSYEQYF. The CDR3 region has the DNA TGCAGCGCCAAGACAGGGAGCTCCTACGAGCAGTACTTC.

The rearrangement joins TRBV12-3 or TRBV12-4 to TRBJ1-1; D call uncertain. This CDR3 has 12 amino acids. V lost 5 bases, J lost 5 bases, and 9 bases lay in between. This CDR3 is CASSLRTTEAFF. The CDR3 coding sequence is TGTGCCAGCAGTCTTCGTACAACTGAAGCTTTCTTT.

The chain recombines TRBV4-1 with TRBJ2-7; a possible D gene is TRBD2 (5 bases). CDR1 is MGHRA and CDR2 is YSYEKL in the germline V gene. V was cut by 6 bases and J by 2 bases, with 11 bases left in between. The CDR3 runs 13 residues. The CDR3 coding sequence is TGCGCCAGCAGTCTGAGGGTAACCTACGAGCAGTACTTC. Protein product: CASSLRVTYEQYF.

The DNA for the CDR3 is TGTGCCTGGAGCCGGGGGGGGATACCTAACTCTGGGGCCAACGTCCTGACTTTC. Its translation is CAWSRGGIPNSGANVLTF. V usage is TRBV30 and J usage is TRBJ2-6; 8 bases map to TRBD2. The V and J ends lost 3 bases and 0 bases, in that order; junction bases with no gene match: 10. The CDR3 covers 18 residues. In germline, CDR1 is GTSNPN, CDR2 SVGIG (reference sequence).

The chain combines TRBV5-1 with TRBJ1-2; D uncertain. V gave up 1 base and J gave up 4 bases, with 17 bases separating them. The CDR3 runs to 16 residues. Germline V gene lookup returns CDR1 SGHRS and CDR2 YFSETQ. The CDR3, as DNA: TGCGCCAGCAGCTTGAGACGTGGCGACTCCATCTATGGCTACACCTTC. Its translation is CASSLRRGDSIYGYTF.

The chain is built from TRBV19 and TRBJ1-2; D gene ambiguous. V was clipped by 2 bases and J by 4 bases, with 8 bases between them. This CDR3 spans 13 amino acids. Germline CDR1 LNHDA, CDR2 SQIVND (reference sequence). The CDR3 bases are TGTGCCAGTAGTATAAACAATATCTATGGCTACACCTTC. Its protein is CASSINNIYGYTF.

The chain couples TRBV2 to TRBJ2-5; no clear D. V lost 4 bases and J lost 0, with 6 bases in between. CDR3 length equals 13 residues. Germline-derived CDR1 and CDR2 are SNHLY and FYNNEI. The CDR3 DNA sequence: TGTGCCAGCAGTGCCCAGTACCAAGAGACCCAGTACTTC. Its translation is CASSAQYQETQYF.

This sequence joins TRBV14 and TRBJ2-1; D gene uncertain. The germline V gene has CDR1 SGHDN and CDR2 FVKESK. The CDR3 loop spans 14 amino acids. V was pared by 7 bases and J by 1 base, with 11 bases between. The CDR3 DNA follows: TGTGCCAGCACCCCGATCCAGTCCTACAATGAGCAGTTCTTC. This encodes CASTPIQSYNEQFF.

In DNA, the CDR3 is TGTGCCAGCAGCCGACACTTCGAGACCCAGTACTTC. This gives the protein CASSRHFETQYF. The V and J genes are TRBV13 and TRBJ2-5; D not certain. Between the trimmed V and J ends, which lost 5 bases and 5 bases, there was a span of 9 bases. In germline, CDR1 is PRHDT, CDR2 FYEKMQ (reference sequence). This CDR3 region has 12 residues.

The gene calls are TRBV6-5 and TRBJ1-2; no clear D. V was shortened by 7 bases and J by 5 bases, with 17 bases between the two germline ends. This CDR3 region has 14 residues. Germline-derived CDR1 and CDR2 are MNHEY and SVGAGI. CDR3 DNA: TGTGCCAGCACCACCAACGGGGTACCGTATGGCTACACCTTC. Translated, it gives CASTTNGVPYGYTF.

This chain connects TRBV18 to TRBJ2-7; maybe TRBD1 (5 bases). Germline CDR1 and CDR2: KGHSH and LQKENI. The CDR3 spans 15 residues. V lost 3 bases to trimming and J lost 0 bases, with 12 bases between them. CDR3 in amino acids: CASSPFSRDSYEQYF. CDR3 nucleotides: TGTGCCAGCTCACCGTTCTCCAGGGACTCCTACGAGCAGTACTTC.

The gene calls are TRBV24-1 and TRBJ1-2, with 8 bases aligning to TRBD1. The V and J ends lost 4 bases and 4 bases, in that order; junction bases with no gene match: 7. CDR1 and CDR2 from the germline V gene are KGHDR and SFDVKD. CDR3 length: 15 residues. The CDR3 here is CATSELSQGAYGYTF. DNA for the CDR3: TGTGCCACCAGTGAGCTTTCTCAGGGGGCCTATGGCTACACCTTC.

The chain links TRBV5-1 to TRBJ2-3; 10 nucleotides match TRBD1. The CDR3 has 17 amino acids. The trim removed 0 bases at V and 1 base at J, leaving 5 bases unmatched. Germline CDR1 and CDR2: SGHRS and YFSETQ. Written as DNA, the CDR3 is TGCGCCAGCAGCTTGGACCTGACAGGGGGCGGCACAGATACGCAGTATTTT. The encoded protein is CASSLDLTGGGTDTQYF.

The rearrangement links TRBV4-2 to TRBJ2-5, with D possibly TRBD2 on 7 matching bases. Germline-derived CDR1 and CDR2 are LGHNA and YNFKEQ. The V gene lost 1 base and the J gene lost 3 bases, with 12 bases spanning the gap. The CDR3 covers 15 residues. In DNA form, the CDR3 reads TGTGCCAGCAGCCAAGGTGGGAGGGGGGAAGAGACCCAGTACTTC. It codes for CASSQGGRGEETQYF.

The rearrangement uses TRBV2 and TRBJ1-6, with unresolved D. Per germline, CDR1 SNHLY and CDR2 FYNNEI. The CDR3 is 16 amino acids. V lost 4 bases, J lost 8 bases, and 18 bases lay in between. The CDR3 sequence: CASSVRSGDIDSPLHF. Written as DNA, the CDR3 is TGTGCCAGCAGTGTCCGAAGCGGGGATATAGATTCACCCCTCCACTTT.

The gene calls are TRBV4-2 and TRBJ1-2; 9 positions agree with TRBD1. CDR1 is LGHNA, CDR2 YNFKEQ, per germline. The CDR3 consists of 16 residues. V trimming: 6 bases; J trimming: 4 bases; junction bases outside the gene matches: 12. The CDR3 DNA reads TGTGCCAGCAGGGAGACTGGGACAGGGAGTTTCTATGGCTACACCTTC. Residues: CASRETGTGSFYGYTF.

The CDR3 DNA reads as TGTGCCAGCACCCCGAAGCCTGTAGGAGGGACTGAAGCTTTCTTT. This codes for CASTPKPVGGTEAFF. This rearrangement joins TRBV4-2 to TRBJ1-1; D ambiguous. This CDR3 spans 15 amino acids. The germline gives CDR1 LGHNA, CDR2 YNFKEQ. V was shortened by 7 bases and J by 5 bases, with 20 bases between the two germline ends.

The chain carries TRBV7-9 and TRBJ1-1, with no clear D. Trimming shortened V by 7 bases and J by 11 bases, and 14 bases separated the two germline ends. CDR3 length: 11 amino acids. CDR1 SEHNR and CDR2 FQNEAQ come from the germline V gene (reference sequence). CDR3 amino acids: CASISPAEAFF. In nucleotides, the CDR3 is TGTGCCAGCATCTCTCCTGCCGAGGCTTTCTTT. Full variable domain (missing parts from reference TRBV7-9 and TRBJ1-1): DTGVSQNPRHKITKRGQNVTFRCDPISEHNRLYWYRQTLGQGPEFLTYFQNEAQLEKSRLLSDRFSAERPKGSFSTLEIQRTEQGDSAMYLCASISPAEAFFGQGTRLTVV.

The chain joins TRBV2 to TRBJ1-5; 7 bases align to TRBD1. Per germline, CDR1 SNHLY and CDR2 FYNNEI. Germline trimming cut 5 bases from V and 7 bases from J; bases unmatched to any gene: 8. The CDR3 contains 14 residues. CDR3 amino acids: CASSPDRANQPQHF. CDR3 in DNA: TGTGCCAGCAGTCCCGACAGGGCGAACCAGCCCCAGCATTTT.

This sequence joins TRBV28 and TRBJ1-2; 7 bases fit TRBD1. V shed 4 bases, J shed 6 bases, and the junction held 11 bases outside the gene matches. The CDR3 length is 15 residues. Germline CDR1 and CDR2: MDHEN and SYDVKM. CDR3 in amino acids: CASSSGADRVHGYTF. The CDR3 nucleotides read TGTGCCAGCAGTTCGGGGGCCGACAGGGTGCATGGCTACACCTTC.

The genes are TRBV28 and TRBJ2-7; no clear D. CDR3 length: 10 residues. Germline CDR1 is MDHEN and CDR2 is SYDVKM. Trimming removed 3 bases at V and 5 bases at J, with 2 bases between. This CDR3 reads CASSFNEQYF. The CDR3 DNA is TGTGCCAGCAGTTTTAACGAGCAGTACTTC.

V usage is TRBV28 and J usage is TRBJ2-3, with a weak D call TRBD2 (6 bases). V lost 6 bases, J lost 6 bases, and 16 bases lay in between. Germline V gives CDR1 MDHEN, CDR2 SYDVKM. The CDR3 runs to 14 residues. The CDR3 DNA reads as TGTGCCAGCAGAGCCGGGACTCTCTTTGATACGCAGTATTTT. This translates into CASRAGTLFDTQYF.

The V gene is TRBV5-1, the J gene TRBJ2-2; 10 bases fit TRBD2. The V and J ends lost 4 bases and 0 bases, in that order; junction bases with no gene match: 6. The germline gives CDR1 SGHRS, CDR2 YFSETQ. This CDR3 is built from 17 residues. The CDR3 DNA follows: TGCGCCAGCAGCCGGACCAGCGGGGGGGCGAACACCGGGGAGCTGTTTTTT. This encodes CASSRTSGGANTGELFF.

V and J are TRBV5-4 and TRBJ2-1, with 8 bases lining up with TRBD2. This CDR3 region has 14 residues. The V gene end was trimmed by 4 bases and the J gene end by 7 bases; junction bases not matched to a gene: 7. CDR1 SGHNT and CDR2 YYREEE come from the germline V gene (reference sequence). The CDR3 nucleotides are TGTGCCAGCAGCGGGGGACTAGTTAATAATGAGCAGTTCTTC. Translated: CASSGGLVNNEQFF. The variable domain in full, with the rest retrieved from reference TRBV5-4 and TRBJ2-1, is ETGVTQSPTHLIKTRGQQVTLRCSSQSGHNTVSWYQQALGQGPQFIFQYYREEENGRGNFPPRFSGLQFPNYSSELNVNALELDDSALYLCASSGGLVNNEQFFGPGTRLTVL.

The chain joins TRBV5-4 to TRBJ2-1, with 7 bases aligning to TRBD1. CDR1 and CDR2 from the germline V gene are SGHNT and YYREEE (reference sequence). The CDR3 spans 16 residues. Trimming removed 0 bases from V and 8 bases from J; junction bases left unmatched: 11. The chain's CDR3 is CASSLGLGTDPDEQFF. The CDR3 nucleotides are TGTGCCAGCAGCTTGGGGTTGGGGACAGACCCCGATGAGCAGTTCTTC. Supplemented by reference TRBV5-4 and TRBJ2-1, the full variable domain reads ETGVTQSPTHLIKTRGQQVTLRCSSQSGHNTVSWYQQALGQGPQFIFQYYREEENGRGNFPPRFSGLQFPNYSSELNVNALELDDSALYLCASSLGLGTDPDEQFFGPGTRLTVL.